One and the same sample provided the 13 T cell receptor beta chains below, sequenced in a study of prognosis after radiotherapy for stage I lung cancer. Amplification of TCR beta CDR3 from genomic DNA used two-round multiplex PCR. First-round PCR amplification was performed with primers specific to each TRBV and TRBJ gene. MiXCR was run by TCRdb on the multiplex PCR reads, yielding one entry per CDR3 protein. Of tens of thousands of distinct CDR3 sequences listed, over 30% are singletons. The sample was PBMCs, taken before or after stereotactic body radiation therapy (not recorded which). These receptors came from a donor older than 45 with non-small cell lung cancer.

In this sample, this clonotype turned up once. A far larger clone lies a single base away; this is likely a read error. The chain is built from TRBV7-3 and TRBJ1-5; D is undetermined. The V gene lost 3 bases and the J gene lost 7 bases, with 10 bases spanning the gap. Germline lookup yields CDR1 SGHTA and CDR2 FQGTGA. This CDR3 spans 13 amino acids. CDR3: CASSLRVGQPQHF. The CDR3 nucleotides are TGTGCCAGCAGCTTGCGGGTTGGGCAGCCCCAGCATTTT.

This clonotype was recorded many times. The chain employs TRBV19 and TRBJ1-2; 10 nucleotides match TRBD1. V trimming: 3 bases; J trimming: 4 bases; junction bases outside the gene matches: 14. This CDR3 comprises 18 residues. Germline-derived CDR1 and CDR2 are LNHDA and SQIVND (reference sequence). Here the CDR3 DNA reads TGTGCCAGTAGTATGGGGGCCGGGACAGGGGAGATTGGCTATGGCTACACCTTC. Residues: CASSMGAGTGEIGYGYTF.

This clonotype has at least ten counts. The genes are TRBV12-3 or TRBV12-4 and TRBJ1-2; D remains unclear. Deletions cut 6 bases from V and 4 bases from J, with 9 bases between. CDR3 length: 12 amino acids. The DNA of the CDR3 is TGTGCCAGCAGAGGCCGGGGCTATGGCTACACCTTC. It codes for CASRGRGYGYTF.

Regarding this clonotype: A much larger clone sits a single nucleotide away, making a read error possible. The CDR3 loop reads CASRPNSRANALTF. CDR3 DNA sequence: TGTGCCAGCAGACCAAACTCTAGGGCCAACGCCCTGACTTTC. The chain joins TRBV6-2 or TRBV6-3 to TRBJ2-6, with unresolved D. Germline V lookup: CDR1 MNHEY, CDR2 SVGEGT. The CDR3 runs 14 residues.

This clonotype was detected many times. V gene TRBV9 combines with J gene TRBJ2-3, with 12 bases identical to TRBD2. V trimming: 0 bases; J trimming: 1 base; junction bases outside the gene matches: 12. There are 20 residues in the CDR3. In germline, CDR1 is SGDLS, CDR2 YYNGEE. The CDR3 DNA is TGTGCCAGCAGCGTAGAGGGATCTAGCGGGGGGGGCCGGCGCACAGATACGCAGTATTTT. This gives the protein CASSVEGSSGGGRRTDTQYF.

A note on this clonotype: This may be a read error: a much more frequent sequence differs by one nucleotide. The gene calls are TRBV5-1 and TRBJ2-2, with D unclear. The ends were cut back, 6 bases at V and 5 bases at J, with 5 bases in the middle. The CDR3 covers 11 residues. Germline V lookup: CDR1 SGHRS, CDR2 YFSETQ. The CDR3 bases are TGCGCCAGCATTACAACCGGGGAGCTGTTTTTT. This encodes CASITTGELFF.

This clonotype was counted at least ten times. The rearrangement uses TRBV12-3 or TRBV12-4 and TRBJ2-7, with 8 bases matching TRBD1. The CDR3 is 15 residues long. V shed 6 bases and J 4 bases; nucleotides not matched to a gene: 11. CDR3 nucleotide sequence: TGTGCCAGCAGCCTCAGGGGGCGCTTAGCATACGAGCAGTACTTC. Residues: CASSLRGRLAYEQYF.

In this sample, this clonotype turned up once. V usage is TRBV28 and J usage is TRBJ2-7, with D perhaps TRBD1 (8 bases). The CDR3 runs to 17 residues. V gave up 4 bases and J gave up 9 bases, with 28 bases separating them. Germline CDR1 and CDR2: MDHEN and SYDVKM. The CDR3 is CASSSTGVRTRGGRQYF. The CDR3 coding sequence is TGTGCCAGCAGTTCGACAGGGGTCAGGACTAGGGGGGGTCGGCAGTACTTC.

This clonotype was observed a few times. The chain links TRBV5-4 to TRBJ1-5; D not resolved. V lost 10 bases and J lost 0, with 20 bases in between. CDR1 and CDR2 (germline): SGHNT, YYREEE (reference sequence). There are 16 residues in the CDR3. CDR3 in amino acids: CAALPGSSNSNQPQHF. In DNA, the CDR3 is TGTGCCGCCCTGCCGGGCAGTTCTAATAGCAATCAGCCCCAGCATTTT.

Of note for this clonotype: A much larger clonotype is one base distant, so this may be a read error. The chain uses TRBV7-9 and TRBJ1-1; 7 bases align to TRBD1. The CDR3 is made up of 16 amino acids. CDR1 SEHNR and CDR2 FQNEAQ come from the germline V gene (reference sequence). Written as DNA, the CDR3 is TGTGCCGGCAGCTGGTTCTCCGGGACAGCTAACACTGAAGCTTTCTTT. Translated, it gives CAGSWFSGTANTEAFF.

The CDR3 here is CASSPVTSGGALRNEQFF. In DNA form, the CDR3 reads TGTGCCAGCAGCCCCGTGACTAGCGGGGGGGCCTTACGCAATGAGCAGTTCTTC. This chain uses TRBV7-2 with TRBJ2-1; TRBD2 aligns across 14 bases. Germline assignment: CDR1 SGHTA and CDR2 FQGNSA. CDR3 length: 18 amino acids. The ends lost 5 bases at V and 6 bases at J; junction bases unmatched: 12.

This clonotype appeared many times. CDR3 loop: CASSLYDGYTF. CDR3 DNA: TGTGCCAGCAGTTTATACGATGGCTACACCTTC. The chain couples TRBV28 to TRBJ1-2, with unresolved D. The V gene's germline CDR1 is MDHEN and CDR2 SYDVKM. The CDR3 runs to 11 residues. V lost 1 base to trimming and J lost 6 bases, with 3 bases between them.

Ten or more counts support this clonotype. The V gene is TRBV20-1, the J gene TRBJ2-3; D is perhaps TRBD1 (6 bases). This CDR3 region has 12 residues. Per the germline V gene, CDR1 is DFQATT and CDR2 is SNEGSKA (reference sequence). Between the trimmed V and J ends, which lost 5 bases and 4 bases, there was a span of 10 bases. The CDR3 coding sequence is TGCAGTGCTCCAGGGGTCGCAGATACGCAGTATTTT. Translated: CSAPGVADTQYF.